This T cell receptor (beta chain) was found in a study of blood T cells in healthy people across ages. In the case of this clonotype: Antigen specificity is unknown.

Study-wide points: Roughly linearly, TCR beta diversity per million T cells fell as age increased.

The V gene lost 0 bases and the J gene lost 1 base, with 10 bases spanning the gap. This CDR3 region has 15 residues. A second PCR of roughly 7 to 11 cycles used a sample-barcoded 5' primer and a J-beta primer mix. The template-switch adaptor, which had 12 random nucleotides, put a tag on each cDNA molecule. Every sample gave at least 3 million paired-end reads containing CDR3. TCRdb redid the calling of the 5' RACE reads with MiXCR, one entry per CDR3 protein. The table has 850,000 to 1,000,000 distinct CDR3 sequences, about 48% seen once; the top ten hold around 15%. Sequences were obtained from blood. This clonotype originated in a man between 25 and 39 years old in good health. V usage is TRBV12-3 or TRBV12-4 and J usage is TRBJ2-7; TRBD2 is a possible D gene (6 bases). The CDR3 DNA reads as TGTGCCAGCAGTTTAGCGGGGGGAGATTCCTACGAGCAGTACTTC. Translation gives CASSLAGGDSYEQYF.